A single sample is the source of the 28 T cell receptor beta chains below, sequenced in a study of shared clonotypes between healthy human individuals. Clones were read by immunoSEQ multiplex PCR, and TCRdb kept only the in-frame ones, dropping some. The table has some 2,000,000 clones, roughly 95% seen once. The sample comprised naive CD4+ T cells sorted from blood. Subset given: CD45RA+ positively selected. All receptors derive from a man younger than 30 in good health.

This chain links TRBV14 with TRBJ1-2, with D unresolved. V lost 1 base, J lost 12 bases, and 15 bases lay in between. Germline CDR1 SGHDN, CDR2 FVKESK. The CDR3 is 13 amino acids. The CDR3 region is CASSQAGGRADTF. The CDR3 DNA is TGTGCCAGCAGCCAAGCGGGAGGGCGGGCAGACACCTTC.

V is TRBV6-1 and J is TRBJ2-3, with D uncertain. This CDR3 has 15 amino acids. The germline V and J ends were trimmed by 1 base and 6 bases, with 14 bases remaining between them. Germline CDR1 reads MNHNS; CDR2 reads SASEGT. This CDR3 reads CASSEDHLVADTQYF. As DNA, the CDR3 is TGTGCCAGCAGTGAAGATCATTTAGTGGCGGATACGCAGTATTTT.

This chain links TRBV6-1 with TRBJ2-7; D might be TRBD1 (6 bases). CDR3 size: 13 residues. V gave up 4 bases and J gave up 3 bases, with 10 bases separating them. Germline CDR1 is MNHNS and CDR2 is SASEGT. The CDR3 spells CASSGGHRYEQYF. DNA for the CDR3: TGTGCCAGCAGTGGGGGACACCGCTACGAGCAGTACTTC.

The chain employs TRBV18 and TRBJ2-4; D is unresolved. Germline V gives CDR1 KGHSH, CDR2 LQKENI. There are 14 residues in the CDR3. V lost 0 bases, J lost 7 bases, and 10 bases lay in between. The CDR3 sequence is CASSPPSQDNIQYF. The CDR3 DNA reads as TGTGCCAGCTCACCACCGTCCCAGGACAACATTCAGTACTTC.

The chain couples TRBV7-8 to TRBJ2-3, with D possibly TRBD1 on 5 matching bases. The CDR3 contains 15 residues. Germline lookup yields CDR1 SGHVS and CDR2 FQNEAQ. The germline V and J ends were trimmed by 4 bases and 0 bases, with 11 bases remaining between them. The CDR3 DNA follows: TGTGCCAGCAGCTCCCGGACACTCAGCACAGATACGCAGTATTTT. Its protein is CASSSRTLSTDTQYF. The full variable domain, completed using reference TRBV7-8 and TRBJ2-3, is GAGVSQSPRYKVAKRGQDVALRCDPISGHVSLFWYQQALGQGPEFLTYFQNEAQLDKSGLPSDRFFAERPEGSVSTLKIQRTQQEDSAVYLCASSSRTLSTDTQYFGPGTRLTVL.

This rearrangement joins TRBV6-1 to TRBJ2-3; 11 bases map to TRBD2. Losses at the gene ends were 7 bases for V and 6 bases for J; bases not matched to a gene: 3. Germline V CDR1 and CDR2: MNHNS, SASEGT. The CDR3 extends over 13 amino acids. CDR3 in amino acids: CASKTSGADTQYF. CDR3 DNA: TGTGCCAGCAAGACTAGCGGGGCCGATACGCAGTATTTT.

The V call is TRBV18, the J call TRBJ2-2; TRBD1 matches at 8 bases. The length of the CDR3 is 17 residues. With 0 bases clipped from V and 5 bases from J, the junction kept 8 bases outside the gene matches. Germline CDR1 reads KGHSH; CDR2 reads LQKENI. CDR3 sequence (DNA): TGTGCCAGCTCACCACCAAATACAGGGGGAGCTACCGGGGAGCTGTTTTTT. Residues: CASSPPNTGGATGELFF.

The chain couples TRBV6-4 to TRBJ1-3; a weak D match, TRBD1 (6 bases). The V and J ends lost 3 bases and 0 bases respectively, with 18 bases between them. The V gene's germline CDR1 is MRHNA and CDR2 SNTAGT. The CDR3 extends over 18 amino acids. CDR3 residues: CASSDSRGRSVSGNTIYF. The CDR3 DNA sequence: TGTGCCAGCAGTGATTCGCGGGGGCGTTCCGTCTCTGGAAACACCATATATTTT.

As concerns this clone: The sample holds other DNA sequences that translate to the same CDR3. V usage is TRBV7-6 and J usage is TRBJ2-2; possible D gene TRBD1, 6 bases. Germline lookup yields CDR1 SGHVS and CDR2 FNYEAQ. This CDR3 is built from 15 residues. V lost 1 base and J lost 0, with 6 bases in between. CDR3 loop: CASSLGTANTGELFF. The DNA for the CDR3 is TGTGCCAGCAGCTTAGGGACAGCGAACACCGGGGAGCTGTTTTTT.

In DNA form, the CDR3 reads TGTGCCAGCAGTCTCGGGACCGGATCCGAAAAACTGTTTTTT. It encodes CASSLGTGSEKLFF. The chain carries TRBV6-6 and TRBJ1-4, with a tentative D call TRBD1 (5 bases). V lost 5 bases and J lost 8, with 15 bases in between. The CDR3 covers 14 residues. Germline CDR1 is MNHNY and CDR2 is SVGAGI (reference sequence).

This rearrangement joins TRBV13 to TRBJ1-1; D may be TRBD1 (6 bases). This CDR3 region has 14 residues. Between the trimmed V and J ends, which lost 2 bases and 1 base, there was a span of 8 bases. Germline V lookup: CDR1 PRHDT, CDR2 FYEKMQ (reference sequence). The CDR3 loop reads CASSLQGRNTEAFF. The CDR3 DNA reads TGTGCCAGCAGCTTACAGGGGAGGAACACTGAAGCTTTCTTT. The full variable domain, in which reference TRBV13 and TRBJ1-1 provide the parts outside the CDR3, is AAGVIQSPRHLIKEKRETATLKCYPIPRHDTVYWYQQGPGQDPQFLISFYEKMQSDKGSIPDRFSAQQFSDYHSELNMSSLELGDSALYFCASSLQGRNTEAFFGQGTRLTVV.

V and J are TRBV18 and TRBJ2-5; 9 positions agree with TRBD2. J was trimmed by 1 base and V by 6 bases; bases with no gene match: 9. The CDR3 consists of 16 residues. Germline-derived CDR1 and CDR2 are KGHSH and LQKENI. The CDR3 DNA follows: TGTGCCAGCTCTACCGGAGCGGGAGGCCTCCAAGAGACCCAGTACTTC. Its protein product is CASSTGAGGLQETQYF.

The rearrangement links TRBV12-5 to TRBJ2-5; the D gene is possibly TRBD2 (6 bases). V shed 5 bases and J shed 3 bases, with 10 bases lying between them. Per the germline V gene, CDR1 is LGHNT and CDR2 is FRNRAP. The CDR3 runs 13 residues. CDR3: CASGRDFEETQYF. The CDR3 coding sequence is TGTGCTAGTGGTCGGGACTTCGAAGAGACCCAGTACTTC.

This chain connects TRBV6-6 to TRBJ2-2; the match to TRBD2 covers 9 bases. J was trimmed by 1 base and V by 5 bases; bases with no gene match: 2. Germline loops: CDR1 MNHNY, CDR2 SVGAGI (reference sequence). The CDR3 has 15 residues. CDR3 bases: TGTGCCAGCAGTGGAGCGGGAGGGAACACCGGGGAGCTGTTTTTT. This encodes CASSGAGGNTGELFF.

V and J are TRBV5-5 and TRBJ1-5, with D perhaps matching TRBD1 (5 bases). V dropped 0 bases and J dropped 0 bases, with 7 bases sitting between them. The CDR3 has 15 amino acids. Germline CDR1 SGHKS, CDR2 YYEKEE (reference sequence). The CDR3: CASSLGQTSNQPQHF. The CDR3 DNA sequence: TGTGCCAGCAGCTTGGGACAGACTAGCAATCAGCCCCAGCATTTT.

This sequence joins TRBV5-6 and TRBJ2-5; perhaps TRBD1 as D (5 bases). The CDR3 has 15 residues. Trimming cost V 3 bases and J 5 bases, with 17 bases left between them. The V gene's germline CDR1 is SGHDT and CDR2 YYEEEE. CDR3 sequence: CASSWPGSAGETQYF. CDR3 DNA: TGTGCCAGCAGCTGGCCAGGGTCCGCAGGGGAGACCCAGTACTTC.

V and J are TRBV5-1 and TRBJ2-5; a weak D match, TRBD2 (6 bases). Trimming pared 4 bases from V and 1 base from J, leaving 11 bases between. The CDR3 is made up of 14 amino acids. CDR1 is SGHRS, CDR2 YFSETQ, per germline. The CDR3 DNA is TGCGCCAGCAGCACCGGGACTGGCCAAGAGACCCAGTACTTC. Translation gives CASSTGTGQETQYF.

The chain is built from TRBV30 and TRBJ2-1, with TRBD2 matching over 8 bases. CDR1 GTSNPN and CDR2 SVGIG come from the germline V gene (reference sequence). This CDR3 has 15 residues. J was trimmed by 9 bases and V by 1 base; bases with no gene match: 11. In DNA form, the CDR3 reads TGTGCCTGGAGTGGCGGACTAGCAGCGGGAACTGAGCAGTTCTTC. Amino acids: CAWSGGLAAGTEQFF.

The chain couples TRBV5-1 to TRBJ2-7; a possible D gene is TRBD2 (6 bases). There are 16 residues in the CDR3. V gave up 0 bases and J gave up 2 bases, with 15 bases separating them. Looked up from germline, CDR1 is SGHRS and CDR2 is YFSETQ. DNA of the CDR3: TGCGCCAGCAGCTTGGATTCCGGGACTCTCCCCTACGAGCAGTACTTC. Translation gives CASSLDSGTLPYEQYF.

The chain links TRBV18 to TRBJ2-7, with a possible D match to TRBD2 (6 bases). V lost 3 bases to trimming and J lost 5 bases, with 14 bases between them. Germline V gene lookup returns CDR1 KGHSH and CDR2 LQKENI. The CDR3 runs 14 residues. The DNA of the CDR3 is TGTGCCAGCTCACCCCGGTCGGGGGTTCACGAGCAGTACTTC. The encoded protein is CASSPRSGVHEQYF.

This chain links TRBV27 with TRBJ2-3; TRBD1 agrees at 7 bases. Per the germline V gene, CDR1 is MNHEY and CDR2 is SMNVEV (reference sequence). J lost 3 bases, V lost 5 bases, and 8 bases had no gene match. The CDR3 loop spans 15 amino acids. The DNA for the CDR3 is TGTGCCAGCAGTCAACGGGACAGAGTGACAGATACGCAGTATTTT. This gives the protein CASSQRDRVTDTQYF.

The chain couples TRBV2 to TRBJ1-6, with D maybe TRBD1 (6 bases). The CDR3 sequence is 14 residues long. Germline V lookup: CDR1 SNHLY, CDR2 FYNNEI. V was clipped by 4 bases and J by 6 bases, with 10 bases between them. The CDR3 region is CASSGQGFNSPLHF. The CDR3 DNA is TGTGCCAGCAGTGGGCAGGGGTTTAATTCACCCCTCCACTTT.

The gene calls are TRBV29-1 and TRBJ1-4, with unresolved D. V was trimmed by 8 bases and J by 3 bases, leaving 10 bases between them. The CDR3 covers 12 residues. The germline CDR1 and CDR2 sequences are SQVTM and ANQGSEA. CDR3 nucleotide sequence: TGCAGCTACCAGGAGTCTAATGAAAAACTGTTTTTT. Residues: CSYQESNEKLFF.

J is TRBJ2-5 and V is TRBV7-2; weak D call: TRBD2 (6 bases). The CDR3 is 15 amino acids. Between the trimmed V and J ends, which lost 2 bases and 7 bases, there was a span of 17 bases. Per the germline V gene, CDR1 is SGHTA and CDR2 is FQGNSA. DNA for the CDR3: TGTGCCAGCAGCTTACTATTAGCGGTTGGGGGGACCCAGTACTTC. This sequence encodes CASSLLLAVGGTQYF.

The rearrangement links TRBV5-1 to TRBJ2-5, with D unresolved. The CDR3 has 14 residues. Trimming cost V 4 bases and J 2 bases, with 12 bases left between them. Germline V gives CDR1 SGHRS, CDR2 YFSETQ. The CDR3 sequence is CASSPKSTQETQYF. The CDR3 coding sequence is TGCGCCAGCAGCCCCAAGTCCACACAAGAGACCCAGTACTTC.

The rearrangement uses TRBV5-6 and TRBJ2-1, with D unresolved. The CDR3 is made up of 12 amino acids. V lost 1 base and J lost 7, with 6 bases in between. The germline gives CDR1 SGHDT, CDR2 YYEEEE. CDR3 protein: CASSLRPNEQFF. CDR3 nucleotide sequence: TGTGCCAGCAGCTTGCGGCCGAATGAGCAGTTCTTC.

This chain connects TRBV30 to TRBJ1-3; no definite D call. Trimming cost V 3 bases and J 0 bases, with 9 bases left between them. The CDR3 sequence is 14 residues long. Germline V gene sequence: CDR1 GTSNPN, CDR2 SVGIG (reference sequence). This CDR3 is CAWSHDPSGNTIYF. CDR3 coding DNA: TGTGCCTGGAGCCACGACCCCTCTGGAAACACCATATATTTT.

The chain employs TRBV6-5 and TRBJ2-2; D unclear. Germline CDR1 MNHEY, CDR2 SVGAGI. Trimming cost V 6 bases and J 4 bases, with 12 bases left between them. The CDR3 is made up of 14 amino acids. The CDR3 reads CASRSGPLTGELFF. In DNA form, the CDR3 reads TGTGCCAGCAGGTCCGGACCTCTCACCGGGGAGCTGTTTTTT.